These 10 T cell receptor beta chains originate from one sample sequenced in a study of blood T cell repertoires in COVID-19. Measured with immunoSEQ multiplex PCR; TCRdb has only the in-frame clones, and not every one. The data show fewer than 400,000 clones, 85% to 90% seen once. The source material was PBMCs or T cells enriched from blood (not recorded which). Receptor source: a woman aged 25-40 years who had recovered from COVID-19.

CDR3 bases: TGTGCCAGCAGTTATACAGGGGTGGCCACTGAAGCTTTCTTT. Residues: CASSYTGVATEAFF. The chain carries TRBV6-5 and TRBJ1-1; TRBD1 matches 7 bases. The V and J ends lost 3 bases and 4 bases, in that order; junction bases with no gene match: 5. This CDR3 is built from 14 residues. CDR1 MNHEY and CDR2 SVGAGI come from the germline V gene.

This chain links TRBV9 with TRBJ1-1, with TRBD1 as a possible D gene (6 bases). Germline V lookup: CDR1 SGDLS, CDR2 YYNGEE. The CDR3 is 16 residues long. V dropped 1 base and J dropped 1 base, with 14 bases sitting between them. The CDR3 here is CASSVLTGSANTEAFF. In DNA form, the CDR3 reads TGTGCCAGCAGCGTACTGACAGGTTCCGCGAACACTGAAGCTTTCTTT.

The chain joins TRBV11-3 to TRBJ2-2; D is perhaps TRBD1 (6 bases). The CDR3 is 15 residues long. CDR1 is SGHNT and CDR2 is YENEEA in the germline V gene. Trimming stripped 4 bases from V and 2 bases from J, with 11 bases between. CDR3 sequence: CASSSRQANTGELFF. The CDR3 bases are TGTGCCAGCAGCTCGAGACAGGCAAACACCGGGGAGCTGTTTTTT.

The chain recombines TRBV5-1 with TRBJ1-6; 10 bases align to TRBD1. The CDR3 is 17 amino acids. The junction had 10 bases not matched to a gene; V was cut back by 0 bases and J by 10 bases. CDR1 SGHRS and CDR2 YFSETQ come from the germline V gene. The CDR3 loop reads CASSLEGQGSISSPLHF. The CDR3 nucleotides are TGCGCCAGCAGCTTGGAGGGACAGGGGTCCATTTCATCACCCCTCCACTTT.

The CDR3 DNA follows: TGTGCCAGCAGCGAGGCTAGCGGGCACGCCTACGAGCAGTACTTC. The encoded protein is CASSEASGHAYEQYF. J is TRBJ2-7 and V is TRBV9; TRBD2 matches at 8 bases. There are 15 residues in the CDR3. CDR1 and CDR2 from the germline V gene are SGDLS and YYNGEE. V gave up 3 bases and J gave up 2 bases; unmatched junction bases: 7.

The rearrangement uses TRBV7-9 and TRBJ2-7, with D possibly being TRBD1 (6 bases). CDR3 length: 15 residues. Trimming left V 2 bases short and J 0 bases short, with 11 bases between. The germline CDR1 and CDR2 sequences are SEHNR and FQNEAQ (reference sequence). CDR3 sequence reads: CASSLSETGSYEQYF. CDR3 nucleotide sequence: TGTGCCAGCAGCTTATCGGAGACAGGCTCCTACGAGCAGTACTTC.

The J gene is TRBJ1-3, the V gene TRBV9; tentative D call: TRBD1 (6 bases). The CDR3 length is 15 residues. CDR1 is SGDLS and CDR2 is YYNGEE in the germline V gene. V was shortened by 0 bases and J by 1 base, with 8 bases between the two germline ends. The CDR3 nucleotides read TGTGCCAGCAGCGTAGCCGGGACATCTGGAAACACCATATATTTT. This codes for CASSVAGTSGNTIYF.

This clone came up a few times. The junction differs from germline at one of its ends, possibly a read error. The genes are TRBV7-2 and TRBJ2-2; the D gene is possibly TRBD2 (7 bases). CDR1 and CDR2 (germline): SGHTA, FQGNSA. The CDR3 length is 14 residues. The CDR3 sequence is CASSLGGGPGELFF. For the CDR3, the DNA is TGTGCCAGCAGTTTAGGCGGGGGCCCCGGGGAGCTGTTTTTT.

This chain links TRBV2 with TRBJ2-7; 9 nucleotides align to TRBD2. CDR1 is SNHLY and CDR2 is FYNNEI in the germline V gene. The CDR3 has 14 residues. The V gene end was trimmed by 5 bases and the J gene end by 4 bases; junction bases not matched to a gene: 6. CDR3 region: CASSPGLASYEQYF. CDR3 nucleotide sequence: TGTGCCAGCAGTCCGGGACTAGCCTCTTACGAGCAGTACTTC.

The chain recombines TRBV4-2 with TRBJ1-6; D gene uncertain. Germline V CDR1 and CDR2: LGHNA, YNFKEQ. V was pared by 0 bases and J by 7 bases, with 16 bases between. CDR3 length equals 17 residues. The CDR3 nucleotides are TGTGCCAGCAGCCAAGACTTGGGATACGGGGAGAATTCACCCCTCCACTTT. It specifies CASSQDLGYGENSPLHF.